The 7 T cell receptor beta chains below all came from one sample that was sequenced in a study of pediatric ulcerative colitis. The protocol was immunoSEQ multiplex PCR, while the TCRdb copy is restricted to in-frame clones and leaves out a portion. Of some 43,000 clones in the sample, 60% to 85% were seen once. The rectum was sampled with one to two pinch biopsies at colonoscopy. Sequences were obtained from gut tissue. Receptors originate from a girl aged 10 to 17 with moderate ulcerative colitis.

This clone was recorded only once. The rearrangement links TRBV5-6 to TRBJ2-1, with 8 bases aligning to TRBD1. The germline V gene has CDR1 SGHDT and CDR2 YYEEEE. CDR3 length: 13 residues. V shed 4 bases, J shed 7 bases, and the junction held 4 bases outside the gene matches. CDR3 sequence (DNA): TGTGCCAGCAGCGCTCGACAGGGGAATGAGCAGTTCTTC. Translation gives CASSARQGNEQFF. Supplemented by reference TRBV5-6 and TRBJ2-1, the full variable domain reads DAGVTQSPTHLIKTRGQQVTLRCSPKSGHDTVSWYQQALGQGPQFIFQYYEEEERQRGNFPDRFSGHQFPNYSSELNVNALLLGDSALYLCASSARQGNEQFFGPGTRLTVL.

V is TRBV7-9 and J is TRBJ2-7; perhaps TRBD1 as D (5 bases). Trimming left V 5 bases short and J 2 bases short, with 19 bases between. The CDR3 spans 16 residues. Germline V gives CDR1 SEHNR, CDR2 FQNEAQ (reference sequence). CDR3 sequence reads: CASSPPLGEGAYEQYF. The DNA for the CDR3 is TGTGCCAGCAGCCCCCCTTTAGGGGAAGGAGCCTACGAGCAGTACTTC.

The V and J genes are TRBV6-1 and TRBJ1-6; D might be TRBD1 (5 bases). The CDR3 is 12 amino acids. Germline V gene data show CDR1 as MNHNS and CDR2 as SASEGT. Between the trimmed V and J ends, which lost 7 bases and 7 bases, there was a span of 8 bases. CDR3 residues: CASKEGNSPLHF. In DNA, the CDR3 is TGTGCCAGCAAAGAGGGGAATTCACCCCTCCACTTT.

The chain has TRBV5-4 and TRBJ1-2; D is uncertain. Trimming took 0 bases from V and 7 from J, leaving 13 bases between them. The CDR3 has 14 residues. The germline V gene has CDR1 SGHNT and CDR2 YYREEE (reference sequence). As DNA, the CDR3 is TGTGCCAGCAGCTTGGCAGGCCTAGACGGTGGCTACACCTTC. It encodes CASSLAGLDGGYTF.

The chain carries TRBV30 and TRBJ1-4, with D perhaps TRBD1 (6 bases). The length of the CDR3 is 15 residues. V lost 3 bases to trimming and J lost 3 bases, with 14 bases between them. Germline lookup yields CDR1 GTSNPN and CDR2 SVGIG (reference sequence). The chain's CDR3 is CAWREQGLPNEKLFF. Written as DNA, the CDR3 is TGTGCCTGGAGAGAACAGGGTTTACCTAATGAAAAACTGTTTTTT.

This clone was observed a single time. The chain links TRBV5-1 to TRBJ2-1; 9 bases agree with TRBD2. This CDR3 spans 17 amino acids. The V gene end was trimmed by 4 bases and the J gene end by 2 bases; junction bases not matched to a gene: 10. Germline CDR1 is SGHRS and CDR2 is YFSETQ. The CDR3: CASSLNPSGIAYNEQFF. In nucleotides, the CDR3 is TGCGCCAGCAGCCTAAACCCTAGCGGGATTGCCTACAATGAGCAGTTCTTC.

The chain links TRBV19 to TRBJ1-2, with 10 bases lining up with TRBD1. CDR3 length: 15 residues. CDR1 LNHDA and CDR2 SQIVND come from the germline V gene (reference sequence). V trimming: 0 bases; J trimming: 4 bases; junction bases outside the gene matches: 2. CDR3 amino acids: CASSIDRDRGYGYTF. The CDR3 DNA reads TGTGCCAGTAGTATAGACCGGGACAGGGGCTATGGCTACACCTTC.